This T cell receptor (beta chain) was profiled in a study of vaccination and CD4 T cells after COVID-19. Germline V gene lookup returns CDR1 DFQATT and CDR2 SNEGSKA (reference sequence). V lost 3 bases and J lost 0, with 8 bases in between. The length of the CDR3 is 13 residues. The treatment is: approximately 9-day PBMC culture with coronavirus spike peptide pools or control peptides (ViraFEST assay). Sequenced with the Oncomine TCR Beta short-read assay was DNA taken from cultured CD4+ T cells. Each CDR3 protein gets one entry after TCRdb re-called the PCR reads with MiXCR. Among about 11,000 distinct CDR3 sequences listed, around 75% were seen once. This clonotype was detected only a few times. Its antigen is as yet unknown. Study-wide results and limits: Median SARS-CoV-2-reactive clonotype numbers went from around 20 to 38; this increase was not significant.

The V and J genes are TRBV20-1 and TRBJ1-2; D is uncertain. The sequence was collected from a human donor who had recovered from COVID-19. The sequenced material came from CD4+ T cells from blood, cultured in vitro. DNA for the CDR3: TGCAGTGCTAGCCCCCCAGCTAACTATGGCTACACCTTC. Translating gives CSASPPANYGYTF.